This TCR beta chain was sequenced during a study of CD8+ T cells in alopecia areata. Across the study: Treated patients swallowed 5 to 10 mg of oral tofacitinib twice daily. Severity scores in treated patients reflected the percentage of scalp affected.

V was shortened by 3 bases and J by 5 bases, with 7 bases between the two germline ends. The CDR3 length is 11 residues. Germline-derived CDR1 and CDR2 are GTSNPN and SVGIG (reference sequence). RNA was isolated and reverse transcribed to cDNA, the sequencing template. The method was immunoSEQ multiplex PCR; TCRdb's version includes in-frame clones alone and lacks a portion of them. The repertoire consists of 150,000 to 200,000 clones, with 50% to 75% occurring once and the leading ten covering roughly 17%. As for treatment: oral pan-JAK inhibitor, 5-10 mg twice daily. Punch biopsies of lesional scalp, plus peripheral blood, were taken from alopecia areata patients. This clone was seen once. The antigen is unknown. General study points: Tissue-resident alphabeta T cells belonging to normal skin likewise get sequenced within scalp specimens.

This clonotype was obtained from a human donor with alopecia areata. This chain connects TRBV30 to TRBJ2-5; D is uncertain. The starting material was CD4+ T cells sorted from blood, obtained at approximately week 61, from a patient treated with tofacitinib. CDR3 nucleotide sequence: TGTGCCTGGAGCCCCAGTGAGACCCAGTACTTC. Its translation is CAWSPSETQYF.